This TCR beta chain appears in the sequencing data of a study of blood T cells in healthy people across ages. Regarding the study as a whole: Diversity was estimated from one million T cells, and these estimates were considered underestimates.

The authors ran a second PCR of roughly 6 to 12 cycles using a sample-barcoded 5' primer and a J-beta primer mix. TCRdb re-called the 5' RACE reads with MiXCR, one entry per CDR3 protein. The sample contains some 1.6 million distinct CDR3 sequences, about 31% of which appear only once. Trimming at V came to 4 bases and at J to 4 bases, leaving 16 bases not matched to a gene. The CDR3 has 19 amino acids. Germline CDR1 reads SGHRS; CDR2 reads YFSETQ. This clonotype was picked up a small number of times. The antigen is not known. Each sample gave at least 6 million isolated PBMCs. The genes are TRBV5-1 and TRBJ2-1; 11 bases line up with TRBD1. Sequencing input: blood. The receptor's source is a woman in her 30s in good health. For the CDR3, the DNA is TGCGCCAGCAGCCCGAGGGACAGGGGGTTTAGGAAGGAGTACAATGAGCAGTTCTTC. Translating it yields CASSPRDRGFRKEYNEQFF.